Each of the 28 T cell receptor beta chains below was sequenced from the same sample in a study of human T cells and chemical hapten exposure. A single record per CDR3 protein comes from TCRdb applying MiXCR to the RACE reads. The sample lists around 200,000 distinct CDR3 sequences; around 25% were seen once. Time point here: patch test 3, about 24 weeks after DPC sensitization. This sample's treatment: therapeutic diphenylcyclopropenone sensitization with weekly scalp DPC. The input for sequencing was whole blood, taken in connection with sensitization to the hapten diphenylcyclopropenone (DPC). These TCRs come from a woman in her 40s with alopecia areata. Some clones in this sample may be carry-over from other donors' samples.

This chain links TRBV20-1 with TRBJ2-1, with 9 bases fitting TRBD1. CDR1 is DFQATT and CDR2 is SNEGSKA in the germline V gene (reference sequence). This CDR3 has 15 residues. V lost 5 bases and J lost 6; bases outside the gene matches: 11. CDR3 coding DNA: TGCAGTGCTGTCGCGCCACAGGGGGCGGTCAATGAGCAGTTCTTC. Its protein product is CSAVAPQGAVNEQFF.

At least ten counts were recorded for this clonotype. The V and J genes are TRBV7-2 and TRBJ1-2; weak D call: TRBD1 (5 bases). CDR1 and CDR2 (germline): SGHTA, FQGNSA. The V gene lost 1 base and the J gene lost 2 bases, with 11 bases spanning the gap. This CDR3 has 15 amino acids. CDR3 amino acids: CASSLVGGRNYGYTF. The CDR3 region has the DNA TGTGCCAGCAGCTTAGTCGGGGGACGAAACTATGGCTACACCTTC.

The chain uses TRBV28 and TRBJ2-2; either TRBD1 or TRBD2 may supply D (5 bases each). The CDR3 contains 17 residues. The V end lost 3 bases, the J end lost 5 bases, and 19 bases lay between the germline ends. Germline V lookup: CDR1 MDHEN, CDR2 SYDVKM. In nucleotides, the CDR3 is TGTGCCAGCAGTTTTCCGGGGCCACCACTCTCGACCGGGGAGCTGTTTTTT. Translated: CASSFPGPPLSTGELFF.

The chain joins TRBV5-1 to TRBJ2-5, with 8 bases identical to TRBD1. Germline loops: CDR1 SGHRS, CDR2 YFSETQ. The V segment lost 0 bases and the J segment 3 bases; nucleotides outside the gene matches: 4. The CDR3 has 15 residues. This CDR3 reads CASSLDGTGKETQYF. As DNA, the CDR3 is TGCGCCAGCAGCTTGGACGGGACAGGAAAAGAGACCCAGTACTTC.

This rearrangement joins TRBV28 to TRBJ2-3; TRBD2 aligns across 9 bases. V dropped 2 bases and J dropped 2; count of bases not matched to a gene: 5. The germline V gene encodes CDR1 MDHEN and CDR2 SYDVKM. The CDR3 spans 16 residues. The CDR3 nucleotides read TGTGCCAGCAGTTTACCGACTAGCGGAATCACAGATACGCAGTATTTT. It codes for CASSLPTSGITDTQYF.

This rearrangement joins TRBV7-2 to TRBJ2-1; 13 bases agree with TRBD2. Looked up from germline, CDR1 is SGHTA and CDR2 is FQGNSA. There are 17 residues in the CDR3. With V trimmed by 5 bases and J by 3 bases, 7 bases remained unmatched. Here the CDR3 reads CASSPRTSGSGYNEQFF. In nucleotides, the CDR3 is TGTGCCAGCAGCCCTCGGACTAGCGGGAGTGGCTACAATGAGCAGTTCTTC.

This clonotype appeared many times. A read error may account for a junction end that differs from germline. CDR3 sequence: CASTVGGGYAGELFF. The CDR3 bases are TGTGCTAGCACCGTAGGAGGCGGGTACGCCGGGGAGCTGTTTTTT. The chain recombines TRBV7-7 with TRBJ2-2; D may be TRBD2 (5 bases). The germline CDR1 and CDR2 sequences are SSHAT and FNYEAQ (reference sequence). This CDR3 has 15 amino acids.

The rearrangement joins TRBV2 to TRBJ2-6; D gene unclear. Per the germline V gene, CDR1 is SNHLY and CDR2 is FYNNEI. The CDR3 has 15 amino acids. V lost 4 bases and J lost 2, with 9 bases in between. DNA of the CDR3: TGTGCCAGCAGTGTAATGGGGACTGGGGCCAACGTCCTGACTTTC. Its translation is CASSVMGTGANVLTF.

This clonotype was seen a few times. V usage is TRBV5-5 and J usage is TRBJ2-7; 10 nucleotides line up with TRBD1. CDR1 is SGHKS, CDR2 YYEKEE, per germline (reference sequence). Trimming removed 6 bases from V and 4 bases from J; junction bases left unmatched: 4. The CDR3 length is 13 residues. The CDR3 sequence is CASKRQGAYEQYF. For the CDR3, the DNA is TGTGCCAGCAAAAGACAGGGGGCTTACGAGCAGTACTTC.

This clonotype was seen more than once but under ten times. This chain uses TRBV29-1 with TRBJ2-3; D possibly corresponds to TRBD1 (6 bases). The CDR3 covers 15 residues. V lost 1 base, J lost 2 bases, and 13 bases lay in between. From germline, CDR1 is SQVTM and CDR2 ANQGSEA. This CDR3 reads CSVEVTGTPTDTQYF. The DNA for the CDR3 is TGCAGCGTTGAAGTTACCGGGACACCCACAGATACGCAGTATTTT.

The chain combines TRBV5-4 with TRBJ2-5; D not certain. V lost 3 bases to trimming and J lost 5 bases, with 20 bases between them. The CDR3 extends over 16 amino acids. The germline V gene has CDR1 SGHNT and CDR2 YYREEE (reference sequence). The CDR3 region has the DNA TGTGCCAGCAGCTCCGGTTCGGGCGTACGTCCGGAGACCCAGTACTTC. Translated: CASSSGSGVRPETQYF. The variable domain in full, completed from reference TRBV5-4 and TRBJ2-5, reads ETGVTQSPTHLIKTRGQQVTLRCSSQSGHNTVSWYQQALGQGPQFIFQYYREEENGRGNFPPRFSGLQFPNYSSELNVNALELDDSALYLCASSSGSGVRPETQYFGPGTRLLVL.

This CDR3 is CASSRSGSADEQFF. CDR3 DNA sequence: TGCGCCAGCAGCCGATCCGGATCTGCGGATGAGCAGTTCTTC. The gene calls are TRBV4-3 and TRBJ2-1; no clear D gene. The CDR3 runs 14 residues. The V end lost 4 bases, the J end lost 8 bases, and 15 bases lay between the germline ends. The germline gives CDR1 LGHNA, CDR2 YSLEER.

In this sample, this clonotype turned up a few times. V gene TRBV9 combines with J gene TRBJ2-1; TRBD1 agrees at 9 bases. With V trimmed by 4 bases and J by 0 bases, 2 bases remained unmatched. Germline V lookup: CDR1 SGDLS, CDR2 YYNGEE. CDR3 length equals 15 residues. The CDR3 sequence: CASSQTGGSYNEQFF. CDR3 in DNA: TGTGCCAGCAGCCAGACAGGGGGCTCCTACAATGAGCAGTTCTTC.

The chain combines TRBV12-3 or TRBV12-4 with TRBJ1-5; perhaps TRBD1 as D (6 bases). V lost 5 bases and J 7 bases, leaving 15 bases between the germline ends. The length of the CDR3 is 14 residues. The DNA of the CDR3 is TGTGCCAGCAGTCCGCTACAGGGTAGGCAGCCCCAGCATTTT. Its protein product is CASSPLQGRQPQHF.

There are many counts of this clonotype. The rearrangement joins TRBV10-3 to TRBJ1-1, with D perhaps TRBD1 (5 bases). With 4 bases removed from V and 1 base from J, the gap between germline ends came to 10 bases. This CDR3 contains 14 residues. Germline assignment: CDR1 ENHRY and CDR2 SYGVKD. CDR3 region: CAISVDSRNTEAFF. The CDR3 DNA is TGTGCCATCAGTGTAGACAGCCGGAACACTGAAGCTTTCTTT.

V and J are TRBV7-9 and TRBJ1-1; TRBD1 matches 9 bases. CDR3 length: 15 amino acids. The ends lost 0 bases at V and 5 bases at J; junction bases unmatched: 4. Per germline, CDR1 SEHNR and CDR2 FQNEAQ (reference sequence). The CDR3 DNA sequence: TGTGCCAGCAGCTTAGCGGGACAGGGAGGGACTGAAGCTTTCTTT. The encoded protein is CASSLAGQGGTEAFF. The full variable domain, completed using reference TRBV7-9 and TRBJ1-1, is DTGVSQNPRHKITKRGQNVTFRCDPISEHNRLYWYRQTLGQGPEFLTYFQNEAQLEKSRLLSDRFSAERPKGSFSTLEIQRTEQGDSAMYLCASSLAGQGGTEAFFGQGTRLTVV.

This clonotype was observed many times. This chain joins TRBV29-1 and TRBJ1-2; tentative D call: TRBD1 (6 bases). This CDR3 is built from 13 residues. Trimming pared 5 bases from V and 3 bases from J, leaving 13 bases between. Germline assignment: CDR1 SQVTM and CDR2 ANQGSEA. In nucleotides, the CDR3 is TGCAGCGTTTCGACAGGTTTCGACTATGGCTACACCTTC. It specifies CSVSTGFDYGYTF. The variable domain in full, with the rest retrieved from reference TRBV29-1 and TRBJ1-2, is SAVISQKPSRDICQRGTSLTIQCQVDSQVTMMFWYRQQPGQSLTLIATANQGSEATYESGFVIDKFPISRPNLTFSTLTVSNMSPEDSSIYLCSVSTGFDYGYTFGSGTRLTVV.

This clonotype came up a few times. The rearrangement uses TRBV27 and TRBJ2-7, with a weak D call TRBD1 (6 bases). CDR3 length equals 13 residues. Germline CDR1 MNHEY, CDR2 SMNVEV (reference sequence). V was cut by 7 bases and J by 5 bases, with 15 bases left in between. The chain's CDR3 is CASKPISGDEQYF. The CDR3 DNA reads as TGTGCCAGCAAACCCATATCAGGGGACGAGCAGTACTTC.

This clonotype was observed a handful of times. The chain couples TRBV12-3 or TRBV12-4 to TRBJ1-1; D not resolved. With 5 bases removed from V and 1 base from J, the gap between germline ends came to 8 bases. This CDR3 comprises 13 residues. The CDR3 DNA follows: TGTGCCAGCAGTCCTCACCCGAACACTGAAGCTTTCTTT. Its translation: CASSPHPNTEAFF.

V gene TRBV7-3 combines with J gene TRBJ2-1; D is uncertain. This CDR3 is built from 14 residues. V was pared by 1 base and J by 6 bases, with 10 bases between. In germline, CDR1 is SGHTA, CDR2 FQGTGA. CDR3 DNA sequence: TGTGCCAGCAGCTTAAAGGCCCACACCAATGAGCAGTTCTTC. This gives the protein CASSLKAHTNEQFF. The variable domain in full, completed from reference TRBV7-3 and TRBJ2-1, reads GAGVSQTPSNKVTEKGKYVELRCDPISGHTALYWYRQSLGQGPEFLIYFQGTGAADDSGLPNDRFFAVRPEGSVSTLKIQRTERGDSAVYLCASSLKAHTNEQFFGPGTRLTVL.

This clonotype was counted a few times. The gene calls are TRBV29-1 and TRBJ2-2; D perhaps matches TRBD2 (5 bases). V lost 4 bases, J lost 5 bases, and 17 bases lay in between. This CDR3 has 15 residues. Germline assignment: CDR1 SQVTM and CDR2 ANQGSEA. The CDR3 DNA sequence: TGCAGCGTTGTGGTCAGCGGCACCAGGACCGGGGAGCTGTTTTTT. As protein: CSVVVSGTRTGELFF.

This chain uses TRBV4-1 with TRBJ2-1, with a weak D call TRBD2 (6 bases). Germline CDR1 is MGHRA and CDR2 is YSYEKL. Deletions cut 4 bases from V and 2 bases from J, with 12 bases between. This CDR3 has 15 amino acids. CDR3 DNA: TGCGCCAGCAGCCGCCTGGGACTTGCCTACAATGAGCAGTTCTTC. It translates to CASSRLGLAYNEQFF.

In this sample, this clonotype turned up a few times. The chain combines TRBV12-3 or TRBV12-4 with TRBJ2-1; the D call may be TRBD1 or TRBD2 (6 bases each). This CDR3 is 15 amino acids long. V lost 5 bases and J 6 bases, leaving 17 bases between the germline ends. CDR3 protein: CASSIRGPGGNEQFF. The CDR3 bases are TGTGCCAGCAGTATCAGGGGTCCCGGGGGCAATGAGCAGTTCTTC.

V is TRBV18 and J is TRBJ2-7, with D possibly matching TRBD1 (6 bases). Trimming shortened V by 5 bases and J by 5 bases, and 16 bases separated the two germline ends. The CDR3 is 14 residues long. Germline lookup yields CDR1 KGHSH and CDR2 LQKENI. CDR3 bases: TGTGCCAGCTCATACTCAGGGGCCTACAACGAGCAGTACTTC. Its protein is CASSYSGAYNEQYF.

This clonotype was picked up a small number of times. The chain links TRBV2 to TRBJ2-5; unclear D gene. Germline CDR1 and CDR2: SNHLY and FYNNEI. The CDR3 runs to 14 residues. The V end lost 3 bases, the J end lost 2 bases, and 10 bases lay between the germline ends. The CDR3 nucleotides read TGTGCCAGCAGTGATGGACGGATACAAGAGACCCAGTACTTC. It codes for CASSDGRIQETQYF. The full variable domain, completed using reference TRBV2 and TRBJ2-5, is EPEVTQTPSHQVTQMGQEVILRCVPISNHLYFYWYRQILGQKVEFLVSFYNNEISEKSEIFDDQFSVERPDGSNFTLKIRSTKLEDSAMYFCASSDGRIQETQYFGPGTRLLVL.

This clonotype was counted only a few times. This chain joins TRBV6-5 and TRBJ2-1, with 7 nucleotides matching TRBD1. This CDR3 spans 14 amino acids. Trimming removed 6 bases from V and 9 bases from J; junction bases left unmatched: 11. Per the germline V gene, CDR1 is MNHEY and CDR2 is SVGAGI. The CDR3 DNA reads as TGTGCCAGCAGCCTCCGGGACAGTACGCGTGAGCAGTTCTTC. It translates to CASSLRDSTREQFF.

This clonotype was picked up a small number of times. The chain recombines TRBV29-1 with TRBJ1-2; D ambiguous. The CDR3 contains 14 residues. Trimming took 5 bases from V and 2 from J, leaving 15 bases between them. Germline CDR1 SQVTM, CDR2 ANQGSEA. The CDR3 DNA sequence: TGCAGCGTTCTCGCCCCCCAGGACAACTATGGCTACACCTTC. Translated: CSVLAPQDNYGYTF.

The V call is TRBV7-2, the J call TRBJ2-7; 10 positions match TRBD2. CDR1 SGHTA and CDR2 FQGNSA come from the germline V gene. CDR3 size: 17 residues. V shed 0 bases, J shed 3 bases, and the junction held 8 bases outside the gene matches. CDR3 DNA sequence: TGTGCCAGCAGCTTAGCGCGAGCGGGAGGGCCTCTCTACGAGCAGTACTTC. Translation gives CASSLARAGGPLYEQYF.